This passage covers 27 T cell receptor beta chains from one sample sequenced in a study of human T cells and chemical hapten exposure. TCRdb passed the RACE reads through MiXCR, listing each CDR3 protein once. Of 65,000 to 95,000 distinct CDR3 sequences listed, 6% to 8.5% are singletons. The time point is: patch test 2, 6 weeks after DPC sensitization. Treatment meaning: therapeutic diphenylcyclopropenone sensitization with weekly scalp DPC. Source: whole blood, taken in connection with sensitization to the hapten diphenylcyclopropenone (DPC). Source of these receptors: a woman aged 25 to 39 with alopecia areata. Some clones in this sample may be carry-over from other donors' samples.

This clonotype was observed at least ten times. The chain combines TRBV11-2 with TRBJ2-7, with 7 bases identical to TRBD2. The CDR3 is 18 amino acids. Unmatched junction bases numbered 16, after V lost 5 bases and J lost 0 bases. In germline, CDR1 is SGHAT, CDR2 FQNNGV. DNA of the CDR3: TGTGCCAGCAGCCCCATCCGGCGAGCGCGGGGGAACTCCTACGAGCAGTACTTC. It codes for CASSPIRRARGNSYEQYF.

Ten or more counts support this clonotype. The J gene is TRBJ2-1, the V gene TRBV2, with D perhaps TRBD1 or TRBD2 (5 bases each). The CDR3 is made up of 15 amino acids. Germline V lookup: CDR1 SNHLY, CDR2 FYNNEI. V was trimmed by 6 bases and J by 0 bases, leaving 12 bases between them. The CDR3 DNA follows: TGTGCCAGCAGGACCGGGGACGGCTCCTACAATGAGCAGTTCTTC. Protein: CASRTGDGSYNEQFF.

V gene TRBV20-1 combines with J gene TRBJ2-2; possible D gene TRBD2, 5 bases. The CDR3 totals 18 residues. V shed 0 bases and J shed 5 bases, with 22 bases lying between them. Germline assignment: CDR1 DFQATT and CDR2 SNEGSKA (reference sequence). CDR3 sequence reads: CSARDEGGGLHGTGELFF. DNA of the CDR3: TGCAGTGCTAGAGATGAGGGCGGCGGACTCCATGGTACCGGGGAGCTGTTTTTT.

This clonotype was counted many times. This chain uses TRBV29-1 with TRBJ2-7; D unclear. Trimming pared 4 bases from V and 3 bases from J, leaving 10 bases between. CDR3 length equals 12 residues. Germline CDR1 SQVTM, CDR2 ANQGSEA. This chain's CDR3 is CSVVGENYEQYF. DNA of the CDR3: TGCAGCGTTGTTGGTGAGAACTACGAGCAGTACTTC.

This clonotype was recorded many times. V gene TRBV7-9 combines with J gene TRBJ2-7, with D hard to call. V lost 1 base and J 6 bases, leaving 7 bases between the germline ends. The CDR3 extends over 12 amino acids. CDR1 and CDR2 (germline): SEHNR, FQNEAQ (reference sequence). The CDR3, as DNA: TGTGCCAGCAGCTTAGGATCCGGCGAGCAGTACTTC. This codes for CASSLGSGEQYF.

In this sample, this clonotype turned up many times. The J gene is TRBJ2-3, the V gene TRBV27; D unclear. Trimming stripped 6 bases from V and 4 bases from J, with 14 bases between. The CDR3 contains 14 residues. The germline V gene encodes CDR1 MNHEY and CDR2 SMNVEV (reference sequence). CDR3 bases: TGTGCCAGCAGGATGACACCTCACCCAGATACGCAGTATTTT. Translated: CASRMTPHPDTQYF.

The chain is built from TRBV20-1 and TRBJ1-3; D remains ambiguous. V lost 0 bases and J lost 6, with 12 bases in between. CDR3 length: 14 residues. Germline V lookup: CDR1 DFQATT, CDR2 SNEGSKA (reference sequence). The CDR3 is CSARDLGGANTIYF. CDR3 nucleotides: TGCAGTGCTAGAGATTTGGGCGGCGCAAACACCATATATTTT.

This clonotype has a count of ten or more. The chain is built from TRBV18 and TRBJ2-1, with TRBD1 matching 10 bases. Germline assignment: CDR1 KGHSH and CDR2 LQKENI. Losses at the gene ends were 4 bases for V and 7 bases for J; bases not matched to a gene: 4. This CDR3 has 14 amino acids. In DNA form, the CDR3 reads TGTGCCAGCTCACGACAGGGGGCGGAGAATGAGCAGTTCTTC. Protein product: CASSRQGAENEQFF.

This clonotype was observed many times. Here the CDR3 reads CASSLVVQRGAEETQYF. In nucleotides, the CDR3 is TGTGCCAGCAGCTTAGTCGTCCAGCGGGGGGCGGAAGAGACCCAGTACTTC. The chain joins TRBV7-6 to TRBJ2-5; TRBD2 aligns across 9 bases. This CDR3 comprises 17 residues. Germline lookup yields CDR1 SGHVS and CDR2 FNYEAQ. With V trimmed by 1 base and J by 3 bases, 9 bases remained unmatched.

This chain connects TRBV5-4 to TRBJ2-3; 13 bases match TRBD2. The CDR3 is 18 amino acids. CDR1 and CDR2 from the germline V gene are SGHNT and YYREEE (reference sequence). V was clipped by 4 bases and J by 2 bases; unmatched bases: 10. CDR3 DNA sequence: TGTGCCAGCAGCGGGAGGAAAGGGACTAGCGGGGTCACAGATACGCAGTATTTT. This gives the protein CASSGRKGTSGVTDTQYF.

There are a few counts of this clonotype. The chain combines TRBV12-3 or TRBV12-4 with TRBJ1-1; D gene uncertain. The V gene lost 8 bases and the J gene lost 1 base, with 11 bases spanning the gap. The CDR3 spans 13 residues. CDR3 loop: CASRTRPNTEAFF. CDR3 DNA sequence: TGTGCCAGCCGCACGAGGCCGAACACTGAAGCTTTCTTT.

This clonotype was seen repeatedly, ten times or more. CDR3 sequence (DNA): TGTGCCTGGAGTGTACCCCATGGCTACACCTTC. Translated, it gives CAWSVPHGYTF. V and J are TRBV30 and TRBJ1-2; D remains unclear. CDR1 is GTSNPN, CDR2 SVGIG, per germline (reference sequence). The CDR3 runs to 11 residues. The ends were cut back, 0 bases at V and 6 bases at J, with 5 bases in the middle. Full variable domain (missing parts from reference TRBV30 and TRBJ1-2): SQTIHQWPATLVQPVGSPLSLECTVEGTSNPNLYWYRQAAGRGLQLLFYSVGIGQISSEVPQNLSASRPQDRQFILSSKKLLLSDSGFYLCAWSVPHGYTFGSGTRLTVV.

This clonotype came up many times. The chain has TRBV23-1 and TRBJ2-1; D tentatively fits TRBD1 or TRBD2 (5 bases each). TRBV23-1 is annotated as an ORF whose role is uncertain. V was shortened by 0 bases and J by 3 bases, with 12 bases between the two germline ends. The CDR3 is 16 amino acids. The chain's CDR3 is CASSQSKQRGYNEQFF. CDR3 nucleotides: TGCGCCAGCAGTCAATCGAAGCAGAGGGGCTACAATGAGCAGTTCTTC.

The V call is TRBV6-6, the J call TRBJ2-7; D remains ambiguous. Looked up from germline, CDR1 is MNHNY and CDR2 is SVGAGI (reference sequence). Trimming pared 2 bases from V and 2 bases from J, leaving 4 bases between. This CDR3 contains 12 residues. In DNA form, the CDR3 reads TGTGCCAGCAGTTACCAGCCCTACGAGCAGTACTTC. Residues: CASSYQPYEQYF.

CDR3 residues: CASSRLAGEQFF. The CDR3 DNA follows: TGTGCCAGCAGTAGACTAGCGGGTGAGCAGTTCTTC. This chain joins TRBV12-3 or TRBV12-4 and TRBJ2-1, with 10 bases identical to TRBD2. Trimming at V came to 5 bases and at J to 9 bases, leaving 1 base not matched to a gene. The CDR3 extends over 12 amino acids.

In the case of this clonotype: A much larger clone sits a single nucleotide away, making a read error possible. The chain employs TRBV7-9 and TRBJ2-1; D unclear. The V and J ends lost 11 bases and 3 bases respectively, with 14 bases between them. This CDR3 region has 13 residues. Germline CDR1 and CDR2: SEHNR and FQNEAQ (reference sequence). The DNA for the CDR3 is TGTGCCGGCACCACGGCTGACTACAATGAGCAGTTCTTC. Its translation: CAGTTADYNEQFF.

This clonotype was recorded many times. This chain uses TRBV12-3 or TRBV12-4 with TRBJ2-1, with D possibly being TRBD2 (7 bases). V lost 5 bases to trimming and J lost 2 bases, with 22 bases between them. This CDR3 has 18 amino acids. Here the CDR3 DNA reads TGTGCCAGCAGTCACTATGGGATAAACGGGGGGCCCTACAATGAGCAGTTCTTC. This sequence encodes CASSHYGINGGPYNEQFF.

This clonotype was picked up a small number of times. The V call is TRBV6-5, the J call TRBJ2-3, with D perhaps TRBD1 (6 bases). This CDR3 is built from 15 residues. Germline assignment: CDR1 MNHEY and CDR2 SVGAGI. Trimming pared 2 bases from V and 2 bases from J, leaving 11 bases between. DNA for the CDR3: TGTGCCAGCAGTTACGATGGACAGAACACAGATACGCAGTATTTT. Protein product: CASSYDGQNTDTQYF.

This clonotype was seen only a few times. V usage is TRBV5-1 and J usage is TRBJ1-5; 9 positions agree with TRBD1. Germline trimming cut 4 bases from V and 7 bases from J; bases unmatched to any gene: 9. Germline V gene data show CDR1 as SGHRS and CDR2 as YFSETQ. The CDR3 consists of 15 residues. CDR3: CASSPAGTGKQPQHF. The CDR3, as DNA: TGCGCCAGCAGCCCGGCCGGGACAGGGAAGCAGCCCCAGCATTTT.

The chain links TRBV11-2 to TRBJ2-7; D might be TRBD2 (6 bases). Trimming left V 0 bases short and J 5 bases short, with 14 bases between. CDR1 is SGHAT and CDR2 is FQNNGV in the germline V gene. CDR3 length equals 15 residues. CDR3 sequence: CASSLEGGAGNEQYF. The CDR3 DNA is TGTGCCAGCAGCTTAGAGGGCGGGGCGGGCAACGAGCAGTACTTC. The variable domain in full, with the rest retrieved from reference TRBV11-2 and TRBJ2-7, is EAGVAQSPRYKIIEKRQSVAFWCNPISGHATLYWYQQILGQGPKLLIQFQNNGVVDDSQLPKDRFSAERLKGVDSTLKIQPAKLEDSAVYLCASSLEGGAGNEQYFGPGTRLTVT.

There are a few counts of this clonotype. The chain is built from TRBV7-9 and TRBJ2-3, with D possibly being TRBD1 (6 bases). CDR3 length equals 15 residues. The V end lost 5 bases, the J end lost 2 bases, and 14 bases lay between the germline ends. Germline V CDR1 and CDR2: SEHNR, FQNEAQ (reference sequence). The CDR3 here is CASSVRWGHTDTQYF. CDR3 nucleotide sequence: TGTGCCAGCAGCGTACGCTGGGGGCACACAGATACGCAGTATTTT.

This clonotype appeared a few times. The genes are TRBV18 and TRBJ2-5; the D gene is possibly TRBD2 (5 bases). Germline CDR1 KGHSH, CDR2 LQKENI. V lost 4 bases and J 2 bases, leaving 5 bases between the germline ends. The CDR3 is 12 amino acids. CDR3: CASSRRQETQYF. In DNA form, the CDR3 reads TGTGCCAGCTCACGGAGGCAAGAGACCCAGTACTTC.

This clonotype was observed a few times. This chain joins TRBV20-1 and TRBJ2-1; 9 nucleotides match TRBD2. Germline CDR1 DFQATT, CDR2 SNEGSKA (reference sequence). The CDR3 covers 15 residues. V was pared by 8 bases and J by 9 bases, with 17 bases of the junction left unmatched. In DNA, the CDR3 is TGCAGTTCCCGGCCCCCCGGGACTAGCTACGGTGAGCAGTTCTTC. Protein: CSSRPPGTSYGEQFF.

This clonotype was seen repeatedly, ten times or more. The J gene is TRBJ1-2, the V gene TRBV20-1; D may be TRBD1 (5 bases). Germline CDR1 is DFQATT and CDR2 is SNEGSKA (reference sequence). The CDR3 runs 18 residues. V dropped 1 base and J dropped 2 bases, with 23 bases sitting between them. The CDR3 DNA reads TGCAGTGCTAGAGTCCCCGGCGTCAGGGCCCGGGGCAACTATGGCTACACCTTC. It yields the protein CSARVPGVRARGNYGYTF.

The table lists this clonotype with many counts. V gene TRBV3-1 combines with J gene TRBJ1-1, with TRBD1 as a possible D gene (5 bases). V gave up 1 base and J gave up 11 bases, with 17 bases separating them. CDR3 size: 14 residues. The V gene's germline CDR1 is LGHDT and CDR2 YNNKEL (reference sequence). CDR3 nucleotide sequence: TGTGCCAGCAGCCAAGCTCTCAAAGGGGTCGGGGCTTTCTTT. Amino acid sequence: CASSQALKGVGAFF.

This clonotype was observed many times. The chain links TRBV20-1 to TRBJ2-7; TRBD2 matches 10 bases. This CDR3 has 17 amino acids. Germline assignment: CDR1 DFQATT and CDR2 SNEGSKA (reference sequence). The V gene end was trimmed by 2 bases and the J gene end by 2 bases; junction bases not matched to a gene: 12. The CDR3 region is CSARQIAGGLPPYEQYF. As DNA, the CDR3 is TGCAGTGCTAGACAAATAGCGGGGGGCCTCCCCCCCTACGAGCAGTACTTC.

This clonotype was counted at least ten times. This chain joins TRBV5-5 and TRBJ2-3; D is unclear. The germline V and J ends were trimmed by 0 bases and 1 base, with 9 bases remaining between them. The CDR3 totals 15 residues. Germline lookup yields CDR1 SGHKS and CDR2 YYEKEE (reference sequence). Written as DNA, the CDR3 is TGTGCCAGCAGCTTGGCGACGGTTCGCACAGATACGCAGTATTTT. This gives the protein CASSLATVRTDTQYF.